One sample yielded the 19 T cell receptor beta chains listed below, sequenced in a study of cytomegalovirus exposure and HLA in healthy donors. Primers for the PCR totalled 60 Vbeta and 13 Jbeta. Sequencing was performed with immunoSEQ multiplex PCR; in TCRdb, only in-frame clones are kept and a portion is missing. The table shows 150,000 to 200,000 clones, with around 68% occurring only once. Sequenced sample: PBMCs. The receptors here all came from a man over 45 in good health and CMV-seronegative.

This chain links TRBV6-6 with TRBJ1-2; 7 bases agree with TRBD1. The CDR3 consists of 14 residues. Per germline, CDR1 MNHNY and CDR2 SVGAGI (reference sequence). After removal of 6 bases from V and 0 bases from J, the junction contained 4 bases not matched to a gene. CDR3 region: CASREGATNYGYTF. The CDR3 DNA sequence: TGTGCCAGCAGGGAGGGGGCGACTAACTATGGCTACACCTTC.

This chain connects TRBV27 to TRBJ2-3, with no clear D. The V gene lost 2 bases and the J gene lost 3 bases, with 6 bases spanning the gap. Per the germline V gene, CDR1 is MNHEY and CDR2 is SMNVEV (reference sequence). This CDR3 contains 13 residues. In nucleotides, the CDR3 is TGTGCCAGCAGTTTAAGGAGAACAGATACGCAGTATTTT. This gives the protein CASSLRRTDTQYF.

The chain uses TRBV5-1 and TRBJ2-1; maybe TRBD2 (5 bases). CDR3 size: 15 residues. The V gene lost 4 bases and the J gene lost 2 bases, with 13 bases spanning the gap. Per the germline V gene, CDR1 is SGHRS and CDR2 is YFSETQ. The CDR3 region is CASSLWTGAYNEQFF. The CDR3 DNA reads TGCGCCAGCAGCCTGTGGACTGGCGCCTACAATGAGCAGTTCTTC. Combining the CDR3 with reference TRBV5-1 and TRBJ2-1 gives the whole variable domain KAGVTQTPRYLIKTRGQQVTLSCSPISGHRSVSWYQQTPGQGLQFLFEYFSETQRNKGNFPGRFSGRQFSNSRSEMNVSTLELGDSALYLCASSLWTGAYNEQFFGPGTRLTVL.

This rearrangement joins TRBV2 to TRBJ1-4, with TRBD1 matching 7 bases. Germline CDR1 is SNHLY and CDR2 is FYNNEI. The CDR3 is 16 residues long. The V segment lost 1 base and the J segment 5 bases; nucleotides outside the gene matches: 7. CDR3 DNA sequence: TGTGCCAGCAGTGAAGGACAGGGTGGAGTGAATGAAAAACTGTTTTTT. Translating it yields CASSEGQGGVNEKLFF.

The J gene is TRBJ2-1, the V gene TRBV5-5; D call uncertain. The CDR3 length is 12 residues. Germline CDR1 reads SGHKS; CDR2 reads YYEKEE (reference sequence). The germline V and J ends were trimmed by 3 bases and 9 bases, with 10 bases remaining between them. The CDR3 here is CASSSYFSEQFF. The CDR3 nucleotides are TGTGCCAGCAGCTCCTACTTTAGTGAGCAGTTCTTC. Complete variable domain (other parts from reference TRBV5-5 and TRBJ2-1): DAGVTQSPTHLIKTRGQQVTLRCSPISGHKSVSWYQQVLGQGPQFIFQYYEKEERGRGNFPDRFSARQFPNYSSELNVNALLLGDSALYLCASSSYFSEQFFGPGTRLTVL.

V usage is TRBV6-6 and J usage is TRBJ2-3, with 8 bases matching TRBD1. The CDR3 is 13 amino acids. V shed 7 bases, J shed 3 bases, and the junction held 3 bases outside the gene matches. Looked up from germline, CDR1 is MNHNY and CDR2 is SVGAGI (reference sequence). For the CDR3, the DNA is TGTGCCAGCACTCACAGGGGGACAGATACGCAGTATTTT. Residues: CASTHRGTDTQYF.

This chain connects TRBV6-5 to TRBJ1-2; no reliable D call. Germline-derived CDR1 and CDR2 are MNHEY and SVGAGI. This CDR3 comprises 13 residues. Trimming cost V 2 bases and J 5 bases, with 9 bases left between them. Here the CDR3 reads CASSYRERYGYTF. The CDR3 DNA reads TGTGCCAGCAGTTACAGGGAGAGGTATGGCTACACCTTC.

The sample holds a few counts of this clone. The V gene is TRBV5-6, the J gene TRBJ1-4; D possibly corresponds to TRBD1 (5 bases). The length of the CDR3 is 14 residues. Looked up from germline, CDR1 is SGHDT and CDR2 is YYEEEE. Trimming shortened V by 0 bases and J by 8 bases, and 11 bases separated the two germline ends. CDR3 in amino acids: CASSLAGGEEKLFF. CDR3 DNA sequence: TGTGCCAGCAGCTTGGCCGGGGGGGAGGAAAAACTGTTTTTT.

The CDR3 nucleotides are TGTGCCAGCAGCGGAGAGACCCAGTACTTC. Encoded protein: CASSGETQYF. The chain carries TRBV6-5 and TRBJ2-5; unclear D gene. CDR3 length: 10 residues. From germline, CDR1 is MNHEY and CDR2 SVGAGI. V shed 6 bases and J shed 4 bases, with 3 bases lying between them.

This chain joins TRBV6-5 and TRBJ1-6; D might be TRBD1 (5 bases). The germline CDR1 and CDR2 sequences are MNHEY and SVGAGI. V was clipped by 4 bases and J by 9 bases, with 16 bases between them. The CDR3 contains 15 residues. CDR3 sequence (DNA): TGTGCCAGCAGTTTCGAAAGGGGCCACAGTTCACCCCTCCACTTT. Its translation is CASSFERGHSSPLHF.

The DNA for the CDR3 is TGTGCCAGCAGCTTGGTGGGACAGGGGGCAGAGGGCTACACCTTC. Protein sequence: CASSLVGQGAEGYTF. This chain uses TRBV5-4 with TRBJ1-2; 12 nucleotides line up with TRBD1. The CDR3 extends over 15 amino acids. Germline-derived CDR1 and CDR2 are SGHNT and YYREEE (reference sequence). Germline trimming cut 0 bases from V and 8 bases from J; bases unmatched to any gene: 5.

The V gene is TRBV7-9, the J gene TRBJ1-1; no firm D call. The CDR3 spans 15 residues. CDR1 and CDR2 (germline): SEHNR, FQNEAQ (reference sequence). V was pared by 1 base and J by 5 bases, with 14 bases between. The CDR3 DNA sequence: TGTGCCAGCAGCTTAGGAGGCTTTACTGAGACTGAAGCTTTCTTT. This translates into CASSLGGFTETEAFF.

The chain carries TRBV9 and TRBJ2-1; possibly TRBD1 for D (7 bases). Germline V gives CDR1 SGDLS, CDR2 YYNGEE. V lost 4 bases to trimming and J lost 4 bases, with 15 bases between them. The CDR3 has 15 residues. CDR3 loop: CASSPVRGTYNEQFF. The CDR3 bases are TGTGCCAGCAGCCCCGTCAGGGGGACTTACAATGAGCAGTTCTTC.

The chain combines TRBV6-5 with TRBJ1-6; possibly TRBD1 for D (5 bases). Germline CDR1 is MNHEY and CDR2 is SVGAGI. Trimming left V 0 bases short and J 10 bases short, with 13 bases between. The CDR3 totals 15 residues. The CDR3 reads CASSYSVQVSSPLHF. CDR3 sequence (DNA): TGTGCCAGCAGTTACTCGGTACAGGTCTCCTCACCCCTCCACTTT.

The V gene is TRBV7-9, the J gene TRBJ2-3; no definite D call. The CDR3 is 13 residues long. Deletions cut 1 base from V and 14 bases from J, with 16 bases between. Per germline, CDR1 SEHNR and CDR2 FQNEAQ (reference sequence). CDR3 bases: TGTGCCAGCAGCTTAGTTGTGGCGGTAGTAGCGTATTTT. Its translation is CASSLVVAVVAYF.

This clone has just one count. J is TRBJ1-1 and V is TRBV29-1; TRBD1 might be the D (6 bases). Between the trimmed V and J ends, which lost 4 bases and 4 bases, there was a span of 13 bases. The CDR3 is made up of 13 amino acids. Germline V CDR1 and CDR2: SQVTM, ANQGSEA. CDR3 residues: CSVGQAVSTEAFF. Written as DNA, the CDR3 is TGCAGCGTTGGACAGGCAGTGAGCACTGAAGCTTTCTTT.

This chain connects TRBV7-8 to TRBJ2-3, with 7 bases that match TRBD2. Germline V gene lookup returns CDR1 SGHVS and CDR2 FQNEAQ. The junction had 1 base not matched to a gene; V was cut back by 4 bases and J by 3 bases. The CDR3 contains 13 residues. The CDR3 DNA reads as TGTGCCAGCAGCTGGGGGGGTACAGATACGCAGTATTTT. Residues: CASSWGGTDTQYF.

The rearrangement uses TRBV7-9 and TRBJ1-2; 8 bases agree with TRBD1. Trimming cost V 5 bases and J 2 bases; bases outside gene matches: 19. The CDR3 consists of 19 residues. Germline loops: CDR1 SEHNR, CDR2 FQNEAQ (reference sequence). The CDR3 coding sequence is TGTGCCAGCAGCCGACTAGGAGGGTCGACAGGGGTTCTCAACTATGGCTACACCTTC. It translates to CASSRLGGSTGVLNYGYTF.

The chain joins TRBV7-9 to TRBJ1-1, with 7 bases identical to TRBD1. The germline V gene encodes CDR1 SEHNR and CDR2 FQNEAQ (reference sequence). The CDR3 totals 14 residues. With V trimmed by 1 base and J by 3 bases, 2 bases remained unmatched. The CDR3: CASSLGTGDTEAFF. CDR3 coding DNA: TGTGCCAGCAGCTTAGGAACAGGGGACACTGAAGCTTTCTTT.